This T cell receptor (beta chain) stems from a study of CD8+CD57+ T cells in acquired aplastic anemia. In the study overall: The mean DNA yield obtained from sorted CD4+ and CD8+ cells came to roughly 3.4 ug.

The sample holds many counts of this clonotype. By flow cytometry, patients selected for sequencing had shown an expansion of CD8+CD57+ cells. This CDR3 is built from 12 residues. Germline CDR1 reads LNHDA; CDR2 reads SQIVND (reference sequence). Trimming took 0 bases from V and 7 from J, leaving 6 bases between them. The template used for profiling TCR beta VDJ and CDR3 was genomic DNA. MiXCR was run by TCRdb on the reads, yielding one entry per CDR3 protein. The repertoire includes hundreds of thousands of distinct CDR3 sequences, around a third of them detected once, and 0.82% sits in the top ten. This TCR derives from a human donor with aplastic anemia. The chain recombines TRBV19 with TRBJ1-2; D ambiguous. The sample consisted of sorted CD4+, CD8+, or CD8+CD57+ T cells (not recorded which) from PBMCs. CDR3 coding DNA: TGTGCCAGTAGTATAGACAGGAGTGGCTACACCTTC. It is translated as CASSIDRSGYTF.